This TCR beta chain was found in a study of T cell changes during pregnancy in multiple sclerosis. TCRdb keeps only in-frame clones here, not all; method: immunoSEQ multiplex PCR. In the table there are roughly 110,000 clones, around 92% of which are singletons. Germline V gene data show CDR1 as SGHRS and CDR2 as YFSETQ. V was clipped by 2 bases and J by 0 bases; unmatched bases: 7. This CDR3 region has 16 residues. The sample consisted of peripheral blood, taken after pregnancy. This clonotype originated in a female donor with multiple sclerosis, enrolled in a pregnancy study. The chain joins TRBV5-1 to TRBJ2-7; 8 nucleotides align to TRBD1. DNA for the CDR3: TGCGCCAGCAGCTTCATATCGGACAGGGTCTCCTACGAGCAGTACTTC. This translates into CASSFISDRVSYEQYF.